The 8 T cell receptor beta chains in this list originate from one sample, sequenced in a study of identical twins. TCRdb passed the 5' RACE reads through MiXCR, listing each CDR3 protein once. Of hundreds of thousands of distinct CDR3 sequences listed, 8% to 9% are singletons. The same data also contributed to another study, on yellow fever vaccine responses in identical twins.

Material: PBMCs. These receptors were obtained from a woman under 30 in good health.

This chain joins TRBV5-1 and TRBJ1-1; D not certain. CDR3 length: 14 amino acids. Per germline, CDR1 SGHRS and CDR2 YFSETQ. The ends were cut back, 4 bases at V and 10 bases at J, with 20 bases in the middle. In DNA form, the CDR3 reads TGCGCCAGCAGCCCAAACAGTGAGAGGCCGGGAGCTTTCTTT. Amino acid sequence: CASSPNSERPGAFF.

The chain links TRBV27 to TRBJ2-5, with 9 bases aligning to TRBD2. From germline, CDR1 is MNHEY and CDR2 SMNVEV (reference sequence). V was pared by 3 bases and J by 1 base, with 6 bases of the junction left unmatched. CDR3 length equals 16 residues. The CDR3 protein is CASSFNRREGQETQYF. The DNA for the CDR3 is TGTGCCAGCAGTTTTAATAGGCGGGAGGGCCAAGAGACCCAGTACTTC.

This clonotype occurred a few times. CDR3 in amino acids: CASSGSRDRGNEQFF. CDR3 DNA: TGTGCCAGCAGCGGCTCGCGGGACAGGGGAAATGAGCAGTTCTTC. The rearrangement uses TRBV9 and TRBJ2-1; TRBD1 aligns across 10 bases. CDR3 length equals 15 residues. Germline trimming cut 3 bases from V and 7 bases from J; bases unmatched to any gene: 7. Germline CDR1 SGDLS, CDR2 YYNGEE.

The chain couples TRBV3-1 to TRBJ2-5; D is perhaps TRBD2 (5 bases). V was shortened by 6 bases and J by 2 bases, with 13 bases between the two germline ends. The CDR3 is made up of 14 amino acids. CDR1 is LGHDT and CDR2 is YNNKEL in the germline V gene (reference sequence). The DNA of the CDR3 is TGTGCCAGCAGAGTCGAGGGCCAGCAAGAGACCCAGTACTTC. Translated: CASRVEGQQETQYF.

CDR3: CASNPGFDTGELFF. CDR3 sequence (DNA): TGTGCCAGCAACCCAGGTTTCGACACCGGGGAGCTGTTTTTT. The rearrangement joins TRBV7-6 to TRBJ2-2; D is uncertain. CDR3 length: 14 amino acids. The V gene's germline CDR1 is SGHVS and CDR2 FNYEAQ. Trimming removed 7 bases from V and 3 bases from J, with 12 bases in between.

This clonotype was seen only a few times. This chain uses TRBV15 with TRBJ2-7, with 11 bases that match TRBD1. V gave up 1 base and J gave up 7 bases; unmatched junction bases: 9. Germline V gene sequence: CDR1 LNHNV, CDR2 YYDKDF (reference sequence). The length of the CDR3 is 16 residues. The CDR3 loop is CATSRVKGQGANEQYF. The CDR3 nucleotides are TGTGCCACCAGCAGAGTTAAAGGACAGGGGGCGAATGAGCAGTACTTC.

This clonotype was counted between two and nine times. The chain uses TRBV10-3 and TRBJ2-2, with D perhaps being TRBD1 or TRBD2 (5 bases each). V gave up 5 bases and J gave up 1 base, with 11 bases separating them. The CDR3 has 15 amino acids. The germline V gene has CDR1 ENHRY and CDR2 SYGVKD. The CDR3 loop is CAISRGGLNTGELFF. The CDR3 region has the DNA TGTGCCATCAGTAGGGGCGGGTTGAACACCGGGGAGCTGTTTTTT.

This clonotype was found a few times. At one end, the junction sequence differs from germline, possibly due to a read error. The V call is TRBV11-2, the J call TRBJ2-7; 10 nucleotides align to TRBD2. Germline V lookup: CDR1 SGHAT, CDR2 FQNNGV. This CDR3 comprises 14 residues. The CDR3 protein is CASNLAGGVGEQYF. The DNA for the CDR3 is TGTGCCAGCAACTTAGCGGGAGGCGTGGGCGAGCAGTACTTC.